A selection of T cell receptor beta chains follows, all from one sample in a study of OX40 agonist ivuxolimab in advanced cancers. Generated by immunoSEQ multiplex PCR, the TCRdb table keeps only in-frame clones and is missing some. The data hold 66,000 or so clones, with roughly 80% observed a single time. The specimen comprised CD4+ or CD8+ T cells sorted from blood, sampled in a trial of the OX40 agonist ivuxolimab. These receptor sequences come from an adult with an advanced solid tumor such as melanoma, head and neck, liver or kidney cancer. The CDR3 runs from the conserved cysteine through the conserved F or W. The D gene is left open where the match is weak. Expanded clones are given a class, and other clones once, few, many or no size at all.

v_call: TRBV6-1; d_call: -; clone_size: -; j_call: TRBJ1-5; cdr3_nt: TGTGCCAGCAGTGCGCTTGGAGGGCAGCCCCAGCATTTT; cdr3_aa: CASSALGGQPQHF
v_call: TRBV5-1; d_call: TRBD1; clone_size: -; j_call: TRBJ2-3; cdr3_nt: TGCGCCAGCAGCCGGGACAGTGAACATAGCACAGATACGCAGTATTTT; cdr3_aa: CASSRDSEHSTDTQYF
v_call: TRBV6-6; d_call: -; clone_size: -; j_call: TRBJ1-1; cdr3_nt: TGTGCCAGCAGAACAACAGGGAGCACTGAAGCTTTCTTT; cdr3_aa: CASRTTGSTEAFF
v_call: TRBV11-2; d_call: -; clone_size: -; j_call: TRBJ1-5; cdr3_nt: TGTGCCAGCAGTCAACTAGGTGGAAACAGCAATCAGCCCCAGCATTTT; cdr3_aa: CASSQLGGNSNQPQHF
v_call: TRBV5-5; d_call: TRBD1; clone_size: -; j_call: TRBJ2-7; cdr3_nt: TGTGCCAGCAGCTTGCGGACAGGAACCCCCTACGAGCAGTACTTC; cdr3_aa: CASSLRTGTPYEQYF
v_call: TRBV28; d_call: -; clone_size: -; j_call: TRBJ2-1; cdr3_nt: TGTGCCAGCAGTTTTCTCCTAGTCCAAAACTCCTACAATGAGCAGTTCTTC; cdr3_aa: CASSFLLVQNSYNEQFF
v_call: TRBV6-5; d_call: -; clone_size: -; j_call: TRBJ1-3; cdr3_nt: TGTGCCAGCAGTTACAGCTCTGGAAACACCATATATTTT; cdr3_aa: CASSYSSGNTIYF
v_call: TRBV2; d_call: -; clone_size: once; j_call: TRBJ2-1; cdr3_nt: TGTGCCAGCACCCTTAGAGGGGGTATCCCCTACAATGAGCAGTTCTTC; cdr3_aa: CASTLRGGIPYNEQFF
v_call: TRBV15; d_call: -; clone_size: -; j_call: TRBJ2-1; cdr3_nt: TGTGCCACCAGCAGAGATCTGGGGCGGGGATACAATGAGCAGTTCTTC; cdr3_aa: CATSRDLGRGYNEQFF
v_call: TRBV9; d_call: TRBD2; clone_size: -; j_call: TRBJ2-1; cdr3_nt: TGTGCCAGCAGCGTAGCTATCCAGGGAGGGGACAATGAGCAGTTCTTC; cdr3_aa: CASSVAIQGGDNEQFF
v_call: TRBV29-1; d_call: TRBD1; clone_size: -; j_call: TRBJ1-1; cdr3_nt: TGCAGCGTTGACCGGACAGGGAACACTGAAGCTTTCTTT; cdr3_aa: CSVDRTGNTEAFF
v_call: TRBV28; d_call: -; clone_size: once; j_call: TRBJ1-4; cdr3_nt: TGTGCCAGCAGGGGAAGACCCGAAAAACTGTTTTTT; cdr3_aa: CASRGRPEKLFF
v_call: TRBV28; d_call: -; clone_size: -; j_call: TRBJ1-1; cdr3_nt: TGTGCCAGCAGTTTTGGAGGGATTAACACTGAAGCTTTCTTT; cdr3_aa: CASSFGGINTEAFF
v_call: TRBV6-5; d_call: -; clone_size: -; j_call: TRBJ1-2; cdr3_nt: TGTGCCAGCACCCCTCGGGACCCAAGAGGTTCTGGCTACACCTTC; cdr3_aa: CASTPRDPRGSGYTF
v_call: TRBV18; d_call: TRBD1; clone_size: -; j_call: TRBJ1-3; cdr3_nt: TGTGCCAGCTCACCACCAGGGACAGGACGTGGAAACACCATATATTTT; cdr3_aa: CASSPPGTGRGNTIYF
v_call: TRBV11-2; d_call: -; clone_size: -; j_call: TRBJ2-7; cdr3_nt: TGTGCCAGCAGCTTAGAAGAATCCGAGCAGTACTTC; cdr3_aa: CASSLEESEQYF
v_call: TRBV9; d_call: -; clone_size: -; j_call: TRBJ2-3; cdr3_nt: TGTGCGATAAGGGGGAGGAATAGCAGGGGCACAGATACGCAGTATTTT; cdr3_aa: CAIRGRNSRGTDTQYF
v_call: TRBV7-3; d_call: TRBD1; clone_size: -; j_call: TRBJ2-6; cdr3_nt: TGTGCCAGCAGCATGAGGACAGGCTCTGGGGCCAACGTCCTGACTTTC; cdr3_aa: CASSMRTGSGANVLTF
v_call: TRBV10-3; d_call: TRBD1; clone_size: few; j_call: TRBJ1-1; cdr3_nt: TGTGCCATCAGTGAGGGACAGGATATTGGTGCAGCTTTCTTT; cdr3_aa: CAISEGQDIGAAFF
v_call: TRBV10-1; d_call: -; clone_size: -; j_call: TRBJ1-1; cdr3_nt: TGCGCCAGCAGGAAACACCACACTGAAGCTTTCTTT; cdr3_aa: CASRKHHTEAFF
v_call: TRBV30; d_call: TRBD2; clone_size: -; j_call: TRBJ2-5; cdr3_nt: TGTGCCTGGACCCGCGGGAGCTGGGAGACCCAGTACTTC; cdr3_aa: CAWTRGSWETQYF
v_call: TRBV2; d_call: TRBD2; clone_size: -; j_call: TRBJ2-5; cdr3_nt: TGTGCCAGCAGTCGTCGAAGCGGGGGGCAAGAGACCCAGTACTTC; cdr3_aa: CASSRRSGGQETQYF
v_call: TRBV5-5; d_call: -; clone_size: -; j_call: TRBJ2-7; cdr3_nt: TGTGCCAGCAGCTTGGGTGTCAGGGCCTCTGAGGAGCAGTACTTC; cdr3_aa: CASSLGVRASEEQYF
v_call: TRBV5-1; d_call: TRBD2; clone_size: -; j_call: TRBJ2-5; cdr3_nt: TGCGCCAGCAGCTTGTTACTAGCGGGGCAAGAGACCCAGTACTTC; cdr3_aa: CASSLLLAGQETQYF
v_call: TRBV19; d_call: -; clone_size: -; j_call: TRBJ2-5; cdr3_nt: TGTGCCAGTAGCCGGGCTACCAACCAGGAGACCCAGTACTTC; cdr3_aa: CASSRATNQETQYF
v_call: TRBV28; d_call: -; clone_size: -; j_call: TRBJ2-7; cdr3_nt: TGTGCCTCAAGATCATCCAGGGGGGTTTCCTACGAGCAGTACTTC; cdr3_aa: CASRSSRGVSYEQYF
v_call: TRBV5-1; d_call: -; clone_size: few; j_call: TRBJ1-4; cdr3_nt: TGCGCCAGCAGCATCGGGACCCATAATGAAAAACTGTTTTTT; cdr3_aa: CASSIGTHNEKLFF
v_call: TRBV6-6; d_call: -; clone_size: -; j_call: TRBJ2-7; cdr3_nt: TGTGCCAGCAGTTACTCGGGGGGAACCTTCTACGAGCAGTACTTC; cdr3_aa: CASSYSGGTFYEQYF
v_call: TRBV30; d_call: -; clone_size: -; j_call: TRBJ2-5; cdr3_nt: TGTGCCTGGAACCCGGCGCACACTCAAGAGACCCAGTACTTC; cdr3_aa: CAWNPAHTQETQYF
v_call: TRBV6-5; d_call: -; clone_size: -; j_call: TRBJ1-5; cdr3_nt: TGTGCCAGCAGTTCAGACACCGCCCAGCCCCAGCATTTT; cdr3_aa: CASSSDTAQPQHF
v_call: TRBV7-9; d_call: TRBD2; clone_size: -; j_call: TRBJ2-5; cdr3_nt: TGTGCCAGCAGCTCGGGACTAGCGGGAGGAGAGACCCAGTACTTC; cdr3_aa: CASSSGLAGGETQYF
v_call: TRBV18; d_call: -; clone_size: -; j_call: TRBJ1-1; cdr3_nt: TGTGCCAGCTCACCAGGGGCAGCCCTCCCCACTGAAGCTTTCTTT; cdr3_aa: CASSPGAALPTEAFF
v_call: TRBV4-1; d_call: -; clone_size: -; j_call: TRBJ2-5; cdr3_nt: TGCGCCAGCAGCCACAACAAACCGGGGGGCCCAGGGGGAGAGACCCAGTACTTC; cdr3_aa: CASSHNKPGGPGGETQYF
v_call: TRBV7-2; d_call: -; clone_size: -; j_call: TRBJ2-5; cdr3_nt: TGTGCCAGCAGCTTATCGGACCACCAAGAGACCCAGTACTTC; cdr3_aa: CASSLSDHQETQYF
v_call: TRBV6-1; d_call: -; clone_size: -; j_call: TRBJ1-1; cdr3_nt: TGTGCCAGCAGTGAAGCATCGGGGGGATTTTCGCTAAGTCGCGCTTTCTTT; cdr3_aa: CASSEASGGFSLSRAFF
v_call: TRBV18; d_call: TRBD1; clone_size: once; j_call: TRBJ2-5; cdr3_nt: TGTGCCAGCTCACCCGCCGGGACAGGTCAAGAGACCCAGTACTTC; cdr3_aa: CASSPAGTGQETQYF
v_call: TRBV4-2; d_call: -; clone_size: -; j_call: TRBJ1-4; cdr3_nt: TGTGCCAGCAGCCCCTCAGTGGGGAGGACTAATGAAAAACTGTTTTTT; cdr3_aa: CASSPSVGRTNEKLFF
v_call: TRBV6-1; d_call: -; clone_size: -; j_call: TRBJ2-7; cdr3_nt: TGTGCCAGCAGGACAGGCCGAAACTCCTACGAGCAGTACTTC; cdr3_aa: CASRTGRNSYEQYF
v_call: TRBV19; d_call: TRBD1; clone_size: -; j_call: TRBJ1-1; cdr3_nt: TGTGCCAGTAGTATAGAGCCAGGGGGCACTGAAGCTTTCTTT; cdr3_aa: CASSIEPGGTEAFF
v_call: TRBV2; d_call: -; clone_size: -; j_call: TRBJ1-1; cdr3_nt: TGTGCCAGCTTGGGACTTGGGAACACTGAAGCTTTCTTT; cdr3_aa: CASLGLGNTEAFF
v_call: TRBV27; d_call: -; clone_size: -; j_call: TRBJ1-5; cdr3_nt: TGTGCCAGCAGCCCCAAGGGGATGAGCAATCAGCCCCAGCATTTT; cdr3_aa: CASSPKGMSNQPQHF
v_call: TRBV5-1; d_call: -; clone_size: -; j_call: TRBJ2-2; cdr3_nt: TGCGCCAGCAGCCACGAACCAGGGACCGGGGAGCTGTTTTTT; cdr3_aa: CASSHEPGTGELFF